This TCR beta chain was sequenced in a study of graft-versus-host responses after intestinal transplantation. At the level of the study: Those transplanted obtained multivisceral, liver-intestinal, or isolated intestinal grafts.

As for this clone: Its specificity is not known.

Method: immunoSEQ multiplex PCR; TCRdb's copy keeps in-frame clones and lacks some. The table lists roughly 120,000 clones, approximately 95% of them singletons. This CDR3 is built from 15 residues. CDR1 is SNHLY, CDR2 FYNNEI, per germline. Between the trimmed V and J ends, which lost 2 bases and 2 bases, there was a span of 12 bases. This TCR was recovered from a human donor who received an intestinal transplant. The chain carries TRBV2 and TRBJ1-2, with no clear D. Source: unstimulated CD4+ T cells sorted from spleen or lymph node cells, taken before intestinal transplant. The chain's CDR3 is CASSERKGENYGYTF. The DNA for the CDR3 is TGTGCCAGCAGTGAAAGGAAGGGCGAAAACTATGGCTACACCTTC. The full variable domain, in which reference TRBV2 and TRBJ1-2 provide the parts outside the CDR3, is EPEVTQTPSHQVTQMGQEVILRCVPISNHLYFYWYRQILGQKVEFLVSFYNNEISEKSEIFDDQFSVERPDGSNFTLKIRSTKLEDSAMYFCASSERKGENYGYTFGSGTRLTVV.